The present TCR beta chain was sequenced within a study of blood T cell repertoires in COVID-19 (dated by TCRdb to between 2020 and 2021). Broadly, across the study: The collaborator samples originated in the United States, Italy and Spain and spanned the acute and convalescent phases of COVID-19. The dataset comprised deeply sampled blood TCRbeta repertoires from subjects exposed to, actively infected with, or recovered from COVID-19. The material from the prospective study consisted of cDNA or gDNA derived from T cells, B-cell-depleted T cells, or PBMCs. The repertoires were released in a freely available public database intended as a resource for research on the immune response to SARS-CoV-2. The samples were drawn from the first 160 participants of the ongoing ImmuneRACE study and from 950 to 1,500 subjects provided by 6 global collaborators. A de-identified subject ID, COVID-19 status, age in years and sex were almost always included in the sample metadata. Where available, HLA class I and class II types were obtained from metadata supplied by the sample provider rather than from assay-based typing. The paper's findings and limits, for the study overall: How much clinical and demographic metadata was included differed by source and by participant, and the metadata was provided uncurated.

CDR1 and CDR2, looked up from the germline V gene, are SNHLY and FYNNEI. The junction shows trimming of 6 bases on V and 2 bases on J, and the gene matches do not reach 9 bases of it. The CDR3 has 16 amino acids, counting the end cysteine and phenylalanine. Only CDR3 DNA remains: 48 bases, in frame from the first base. TCRbeta CDR3 regions were amplified from genomic DNA using the immunoSEQ Assay, a bias-controlled multiplex PCR. On the authors' methods: The number of nucleated cells in each sample was estimated by amplification of reference gene primers within the assay. To quantify the absolute abundance of each unique TCRbeta CDR3 rearrangement, sequence reads were collapsed and filtered. Productive Simpson clonality was computed per sample as the square root of Simpson's diversity index over productive rearrangements. TCRdb re-hosts the immuneACCESS table, in-frame sequences only. Its copies lack some clones; in the studies checked, an unresolved V gene accounts for under half of them, and the cause for the rest is not known. D and trimming were read from the DNA, whereas the V and J calls and clone size are those reported in that table. Counted in this sample were 540,000 or so clones; 70% to 90% of them appeared once. Roughly 7.3% of the sample is in the top ten clones.

In Seattle, one collaborating source enrolled patients while the infection was active and tracked those patients longitudinally over the course of disease. Each collaborating institution followed its own protocols to collect whole blood in K2EDTA tubes. For TCRbeta analysis, collaborators shipped samples as frozen whole blood, isolated PBMCs, or DNA extracted from either of those sample types. With respect to this clone: Its binding antigen is unknown. No qualities accompany the bases; no much larger clone lies one base away.

The sequencing sample was made of peripheral blood. This receptor chain uses TRBV2 and TRBJ2-5; 10 central bases correspond to TRBD1. The clonotype comes from a woman aged 45 to 65 with COVID-19, enrolled during active disease. The CDR3 amino acid sequence is: CASSGRDRGWQETQYF. The nucleotide sequence is TGTGCCAGCAGCGGGCGGGACAGGGGATGGCAAGAGACCCAGTACTTC.